This entry concerns a single TCR beta chain. Its specificity is unknown. This entry is derived from a study of cytomegalovirus exposure and HLA in healthy donors. Study observations and caveats: A later examination showed that TCR association rates differed by HLA locus, with DRB1 most and HLA-C fewest.

A multiplex PCR was run with 60 Vbeta primers and 13 Jbeta primers. Clones were sequenced by immunoSEQ multiplex PCR, and TCRdb holds only the in-frame ones, with some missing. The data hold about 91,000 clones, with roughly 78% observed a single time. J was trimmed by 3 bases and V by 2 bases; bases with no gene match: 5. CDR1 and CDR2 from the germline V gene are MNHEY and SMNVEV (reference sequence). CDR3 length equals 16 residues. The J gene is TRBJ1-4, the V gene TRBV27; 8 bases match TRBD1. The TCR comes from a male donor in good health and CMV-seropositive. Specimen: PBMCs. The CDR3 coding sequence is TGTGCCAGCAGTTTACCGGACAGGGAACCTAATGAAAAACTGTTTTTT. Residues: CASSLPDREPNEKLFF.